This T cell receptor beta chain came from a study of control samples from healthy donors and cancer patients. Profiled with immunoSEQ multiplex PCR; TCRdb holds only in-frame clones, not every one. This repertoire shows 71,000 or so clones, over 85% found once; its top ten account for over 15%. In germline, CDR1 is SGHTA, CDR2 FQGTGA. The CDR3 consists of 16 residues. V shed 0 bases, J shed 3 bases, and the junction held 1 base outside the gene matches. This receptor was obtained from a man aged 60 to 69 with lung cancer. The chain links TRBV7-3 to TRBJ2-1, with 11 bases identical to TRBD1. The sequenced material came from PBMCs. The CDR3 here is CASSLTGTGGYNEQFF. The CDR3 nucleotides are TGTGCCAGCAGCTTAACCGGGACAGGGGGCTACAATGAGCAGTTCTTC.